These 30 T cell receptor beta chains were all obtained from the same sample, sequenced in a study of shared clonotypes between healthy human individuals. Data came from immunoSEQ multiplex PCR; TCRdb stores just in-frame clones and leaves some out. The table has about a million clones, around 80% seen once; the top ten hold about 1.5%. Sequencing was carried out using memory CD4+ T cells sorted from blood. The subset here: CD45RA-negative fraction. Receptors were obtained from a man aged 18 to 29 in good health.

The rearrangement uses TRBV5-1 and TRBJ1-3, with D unresolved. The germline CDR1 and CDR2 sequences are SGHRS and YFSETQ. The germline V and J ends were trimmed by 8 bases and 4 bases, with 10 bases remaining between them. The CDR3 spans 12 residues. For the CDR3, the DNA is TGCGCCAGTTCGATTAACGGAAACACCATATATTTT. It is translated as CASSINGNTIYF.

The chain links TRBV6-5 to TRBJ1-1; D is undetermined. This CDR3 region has 15 residues. Trimming left V 5 bases short and J 1 base short, with 14 bases between. Germline V gene sequence: CDR1 MNHEY, CDR2 SVGAGI. CDR3 sequence reads: CASSQRGRENTEAFF. CDR3 nucleotide sequence: TGTGCCAGCAGTCAAAGAGGGCGGGAGAACACTGAAGCTTTCTTT.

The J gene is TRBJ2-1, the V gene TRBV6-5, with TRBD2 identical over 10 bases. The length of the CDR3 is 16 residues. Looked up from germline, CDR1 is MNHEY and CDR2 is SVGAGI. Trimming at V came to 0 bases and at J to 9 bases, leaving 8 bases not matched to a gene. The CDR3 region is CASSYSSSGGSFEQFF. CDR3 DNA sequence: TGTGCCAGCAGTTACTCGAGTAGCGGGGGGTCGTTTGAGCAGTTCTTC.

The rearrangement links TRBV19 to TRBJ1-4, with no clear D. This CDR3 contains 14 residues. The germline V gene has CDR1 LNHDA and CDR2 SQIVND (reference sequence). The germline V and J ends were trimmed by 5 bases and 7 bases, with 14 bases remaining between them. Written as DNA, the CDR3 is TGTGCCAGTAGTCATAATGGAGGGCTTGAAAAACTGTTTTTT. It translates to CASSHNGGLEKLFF. Drawing the rest from reference TRBV19 and TRBJ1-4, the complete variable domain is DGGITQSPKYLFRKEGQNVTLSCEQNLNHDAMYWYRQDPGQGLRLIYYSQIVNDFQKGDIAEGYSVSREKKESFPLTVTSAQKNPTAFYLCASSHNGGLEKLFFGSGTQLSVL.

The genes are TRBV6-5 and TRBJ2-3; TRBD1 matches 11 bases. Germline V gives CDR1 MNHEY, CDR2 SVGAGI. V shed 7 bases and J 8 bases; nucleotides not matched to a gene: 8. This CDR3 spans 14 amino acids. CDR3 protein: CASNLGQGAGTQYF. CDR3 coding DNA: TGTGCCAGCAACCTAGGACAGGGGGCCGGTACGCAGTATTTT.

The V and J genes are TRBV6-6 and TRBJ1-2; 9 bases align to TRBD1. Trimming at V came to 10 bases and at J to 9 bases, leaving 9 bases not matched to a gene. The germline V gene encodes CDR1 MNHNY and CDR2 SVGAGI (reference sequence). This CDR3 is 12 amino acids long. The CDR3 loop is CATGTGRMSYTF. The CDR3, as DNA: TGTGCCACCGGGACAGGGCGAATGAGCTACACCTTC.

The rearrangement joins TRBV2 to TRBJ2-1, with D unclear. V lost 4 bases, J lost 2 bases, and 9 bases lay in between. The germline gives CDR1 SNHLY, CDR2 FYNNEI. The length of the CDR3 is 14 residues. In DNA, the CDR3 is TGTGCCAGCAGTGGACCGATAGCCTACAATGAGCAGTTCTTC. Its translation: CASSGPIAYNEQFF.

The chain links TRBV27 to TRBJ1-5, with D unresolved. Trimming left V 6 bases short and J 0 bases short, with 12 bases between. CDR3 length: 15 amino acids. Looked up from germline, CDR1 is MNHEY and CDR2 is SMNVEV (reference sequence). CDR3 in DNA: TGTGCCAGCAGCCCCATCGGTCTTAGCAATCAGCCCCAGCATTTT. Translating it yields CASSPIGLSNQPQHF.

Comment on this clone: Within the sample, other DNA sequences also encode this same CDR3. The J gene is TRBJ2-3, the V gene TRBV10-1; 7 nucleotides match TRBD2. The CDR3 has 15 amino acids. The germline gives CDR1 WNHNN, CDR2 SYGVQD (reference sequence). Germline trimming cut 3 bases from V and 0 bases from J; bases unmatched to any gene: 3. The CDR3 region is CASSEGRESTDTQYF. Written as DNA, the CDR3 is TGCGCCAGCAGTGAAGGGCGGGAGAGCACAGATACGCAGTATTTT.

The rearrangement links TRBV5-8 to TRBJ2-6, with D perhaps assigned TRBD1 or TRBD2 (5 bases each). The CDR3 sequence is 19 residues long. Germline lookup yields CDR1 SGHTS and CDR2 YDEGEE. V was trimmed by 8 bases and J by 4 bases, leaving 28 bases between them. CDR3 in DNA: TGTGCCAGTACCCTCTGGGGACCGACTCTGAAAGACGGGGCCAACGTCCTGACTTTC. Amino acids: CASTLWGPTLKDGANVLTF.

This clone was recorded only once. The chain employs TRBV6-6 and TRBJ2-4, with D perhaps given as TRBD1 or TRBD2 (5 bases each). The CDR3 totals 15 residues. Germline V gene data show CDR1 as MNHNY and CDR2 as SVGAGI (reference sequence). V lost 0 bases, J lost 6 bases, and 12 bases lay in between. CDR3 sequence reads: CASSYSRESGNIQYF. As DNA, the CDR3 is TGTGCCAGCAGTTACTCCAGGGAGAGTGGAAACATTCAGTACTTC.

The chain uses TRBV27 and TRBJ1-2; TRBD1 agrees at 9 bases. Germline V gene data show CDR1 as MNHEY and CDR2 as SMNVEV (reference sequence). After removal of 2 bases from V and 9 bases from J, the junction contained 10 bases not matched to a gene. The length of the CDR3 is 15 residues. DNA of the CDR3: TGTGCCAGCAGTTTAACTACAGGGGGCGGGGGGCGCTACACCTTC. This encodes CASSLTTGGGGRYTF.

The sample holds a few counts of this clone. This rearrangement joins TRBV5-6 to TRBJ1-6; D is perhaps TRBD1 (6 bases). The V gene's germline CDR1 is SGHDT and CDR2 YYEEEE. V was clipped by 3 bases and J by 6 bases, with 10 bases between them. The CDR3 extends over 14 amino acids. The CDR3 is CASSYRQANSPLHF. CDR3 sequence (DNA): TGTGCCAGCAGCTACCGACAGGCTAATTCACCCCTCCACTTT.

The V call is TRBV5-1, the J call TRBJ2-1; 7 bases align to TRBD2. Germline assignment: CDR1 SGHRS and CDR2 YFSETQ. The CDR3 contains 15 residues. V shed 7 bases, J shed 5 bases, and the junction held 12 bases outside the gene matches. CDR3 in DNA: TGCGCCAGCGTAGAGGGAGGGTTTAGGAACAATGAGCAGTTCTTC. Translation: CASVEGGFRNNEQFF. Variable domain in full (rest from reference TRBV5-1 and TRBJ2-1): KAGVTQTPRYLIKTRGQQVTLSCSPISGHRSVSWYQQTPGQGLQFLFEYFSETQRNKGNFPGRFSGRQFSNSRSEMNVSTLELGDSALYLCASVEGGFRNNEQFFGPGTRLTVL.

The chain is built from TRBV29-1 and TRBJ2-7; unclear D gene. Trimming stripped 7 bases from V and 6 bases from J, with 19 bases between. The CDR3 is 13 amino acids. CDR1 is SQVTM and CDR2 is ANQGSEA in the germline V gene. The CDR3 spells CSAPLGTPPEQYF. The CDR3 coding sequence is TGCAGCGCCCCCTTAGGTACGCCGCCCGAGCAGTACTTC.

The V call is TRBV18, the J call TRBJ1-4, with 9 bases lining up with TRBD1. Germline assignment: CDR1 KGHSH and CDR2 LQKENI. V lost 1 base, J lost 6 bases, and 0 bases stayed unmatched. The CDR3 spans 14 residues. The CDR3 nucleotides read TGTGCCAGCTCACCACGGGACAGGGATGAAAAACTGTTTTTT. Residues: CASSPRDRDEKLFF. Full variable domain (rest looked up from reference TRBV18 and TRBJ1-4): NAGVMQNPRHLVRRRGQEARLRCSPMKGHSHVYWYRQLPEEGLKFMVYLQKENIIDESGMPKERFSAEFPKEGPSILRIQQVVRGDSAAYFCASSPRDRDEKLFFGSGTQLSVL.

The table lists this clone with many counts. The V call is TRBV5-1, the J call TRBJ2-7, with TRBD1 as a possible D gene (5 bases). V was trimmed by 5 bases and J by 2 bases, leaving 11 bases between them. Per the germline V gene, CDR1 is SGHRS and CDR2 is YFSETQ. The CDR3 has 13 amino acids. CDR3 sequence reads: CASSGAQPYEQYF. The CDR3 DNA follows: TGCGCCAGCAGTGGGGCACAGCCCTACGAGCAGTACTTC.

The table lists this clone with a count of one. This chain uses TRBV2 with TRBJ2-2, with D possibly being TRBD2 (6 bases). Deletions cut 8 bases from V and 0 bases from J, with 10 bases between. Germline CDR1 SNHLY, CDR2 FYNNEI. CDR3 length: 14 residues. In nucleotides, the CDR3 is TGTGCCAGCGTGGGGGGACCGAACACCGGGGAGCTGTTTTTT. Translating gives CASVGGPNTGELFF.

As DNA, the CDR3 is TGTGCCAGCAGCTTAGGTCTACAGGGGACGGGCACAGATACGCAGTATTTT. Translated: CASSLGLQGTGTDTQYF. The chain is built from TRBV7-9 and TRBJ2-3, with 7 positions matching TRBD1. The CDR3 length is 17 residues. Germline assignment: CDR1 SEHNR and CDR2 FQNEAQ (reference sequence). The ends lost 1 base at V and 1 base at J; junction bases unmatched: 8.

The chain has TRBV30 and TRBJ1-5; unclear D gene. V was clipped by 0 bases and J by 0 bases, with 9 bases between them. This CDR3 region has 15 residues. Germline CDR1 and CDR2: GTSNPN and SVGIG (reference sequence). In DNA, the CDR3 is TGTGCCTGGAGTGTAGGAACGGATAGCAATCAGCCCCAGCATTTT. Its protein is CAWSVGTDSNQPQHF. The variable domain in full, completed from reference TRBV30 and TRBJ1-5, reads SQTIHQWPATLVQPVGSPLSLECTVEGTSNPNLYWYRQAAGRGLQLLFYSVGIGQISSEVPQNLSASRPQDRQFILSSKKLLLSDSGFYLCAWSVGTDSNQPQHFGDGTRLSIL.

Only one count was recorded for this clone. This sequence joins TRBV5-1 and TRBJ2-3; no reliable D call. CDR1 and CDR2 (germline): SGHRS, YFSETQ. V was shortened by 5 bases and J by 1 base, with 2 bases between the two germline ends. CDR3 size: 11 residues. The chain's CDR3 is CASRGTDTQYF. In DNA, the CDR3 is TGCGCCAGCAGGGGCACAGATACGCAGTATTTT.

About this clone: Other DNA sequences in this specimen translate into the identical CDR3. The gene calls are TRBV6-5 and TRBJ1-5, with a tentative D call TRBD1 (5 bases). CDR1 and CDR2 from the germline V gene are MNHEY and SVGAGI. Trimming took off 2 bases at V and 7 bases at J, with 9 bases between the two ends. CDR3 length: 13 residues. The CDR3 DNA is TGTGCCAGCAGTTACACTCCAGGGCAGCCCCAGCATTTT. It yields the protein CASSYTPGQPQHF.

This clone has more than one count but fewer than ten. The chain employs TRBV29-1 and TRBJ1-5; 12 nucleotides agree with TRBD1. After removal of 4 bases from V and 2 bases from J, the junction contained 9 bases not matched to a gene. Germline assignment: CDR1 SQVTM and CDR2 ANQGSEA. The CDR3 is made up of 17 amino acids. The CDR3 nucleotides read TGCAGCGTTGTAGGGACAGGGGGCGCGGTGGGCAATCAGCCCCAGCATTTT. Translation: CSVVGTGGAVGNQPQHF.

This chain joins TRBV6-5 and TRBJ1-3; D call uncertain. The CDR3 consists of 11 residues. CDR1 and CDR2 from the germline V gene are MNHEY and SVGAGI. Trimming left V 8 bases short and J 4 bases short, with 6 bases between. Here the CDR3 reads CASLRGNTIYF. Here the CDR3 DNA reads TGTGCCAGCCTCAGGGGAAACACCATATATTTT.

The V call is TRBV10-2, the J call TRBJ1-1; 7 nucleotides align to TRBD1. With V trimmed by 0 bases and J by 10 bases, 5 bases remained unmatched. The CDR3 contains 13 residues. Germline CDR1 WSHSY, CDR2 SAAADI. CDR3 nucleotide sequence: TGCGCCAGCAGTGAGTCTTCCAGGGGGGGAGCTTTCTTT. This translates into CASSESSRGGAFF.

This clone was seen a single time. Other DNA sequences in this sample translate to the same CDR3. The V and J genes are TRBV2 and TRBJ2-7, with 8 bases matching TRBD1. CDR1 is SNHLY and CDR2 is FYNNEI in the germline V gene. This CDR3 has 14 residues. With 6 bases clipped from V and 3 bases from J, the junction kept 7 bases outside the gene matches. The CDR3 region has the DNA TGTGCCAGCAGCAAAGGACAGGGAATCTACGAGCAGTACTTC. This encodes CASSKGQGIYEQYF.

The chain couples TRBV6-1 to TRBJ2-2; D gene uncertain. The V and J ends lost 6 bases and 6 bases respectively, with 11 bases between them. Germline lookup yields CDR1 MNHNS and CDR2 SASEGT. This CDR3 is built from 13 residues. As DNA, the CDR3 is TGTGCCAGCAGCACCATTCGCGCCGGGGAGCTGTTTTTT. Translation: CASSTIRAGELFF.

This clone was observed a handful of times. V usage is TRBV29-1 and J usage is TRBJ2-3; 8 bases match TRBD2. V gave up 6 bases and J gave up 0 bases; unmatched junction bases: 8. The germline CDR1 and CDR2 sequences are SQVTM and ANQGSEA. The CDR3 consists of 15 residues. The CDR3 coding sequence is TGCAGCGTCCAACCGTCGGGAGGGAGCACAGATACGCAGTATTTT. Its translation is CSVQPSGGSTDTQYF.

The rearrangement links TRBV28 to TRBJ2-5, with 8 bases fitting TRBD1. This CDR3 has 13 amino acids. Germline CDR1 and CDR2: MDHEN and SYDVKM. V was clipped by 5 bases and J by 5 bases; unmatched bases: 4. The CDR3 DNA reads as TGTGCCAGCAGTGACCGGACAGGGGAGACCCAGTACTTC. Its translation is CASSDRTGETQYF.

CDR3 DNA sequence: TGTGCCAGCAGTCCCCTCACCATCGACAGGGGAGGGAATCAGCCCCAGCATTTT. Translating gives CASSPLTIDRGGNQPQHF. The chain combines TRBV27 with TRBJ1-5, with 8 nucleotides matching TRBD1. The CDR3 extends over 18 amino acids. CDR1 is MNHEY and CDR2 is SMNVEV in the germline V gene (reference sequence). Losses at the gene ends were 5 bases for V and 4 bases for J; bases not matched to a gene: 16.